Each of the 4 T cell receptor beta chains below was sequenced from the same sample in a study of CD8 T cells in ankylosing spondylitis. TCRdb recomputed calls from the 5' RACE reads with MiXCR, one row per CDR3 protein. The sample records about 320,000 distinct CDR3 sequences, roughly 12% being singletons. Sequences were obtained from blood, either unsorted or a sorted T cell fraction (not recorded which). All receptors come from a female donor with ankylosing spondylitis or in good health (not recorded which).

Many counts were recorded for this clonotype. The rearrangement joins TRBV11-2 to TRBJ2-5, with 8 bases identical to TRBD1. The CDR3 length is 16 residues. The J segment lost 1 base and the V segment lost 6 bases, leaving 10 bases of the junction unmatched. CDR1 is SGHAT, CDR2 FQNNGV, per germline. The CDR3 here is CASRDRTGTPQETQYF. In DNA, the CDR3 is TGTGCCAGCAGGGACCGGACAGGGACACCCCAAGAGACCCAGTACTTC.

In its sample, this clonotype was seen a few times. The chain employs TRBV5-5 and TRBJ1-1; TRBD1 is a possible D gene (5 bases). Germline lookup yields CDR1 SGHKS and CDR2 YYEKEE (reference sequence). Trimming shortened V by 3 bases and J by 2 bases, and 17 bases separated the two germline ends. This CDR3 contains 16 residues. The CDR3 loop reads CASSSGLLGPNTEAFF. The CDR3 nucleotides read TGTGCCAGCAGCTCGGGACTCCTGGGGCCAAACACTGAAGCTTTCTTT.

In the case of this clonotype: A much larger clone differs by one base, so this may be a read error. J is TRBJ1-5 and V is TRBV20-1; no clear D gene. Per the germline V gene, CDR1 is DFQATT and CDR2 is SNEGSKA (reference sequence). This CDR3 is 15 amino acids long. The CDR3 protein is CGATGRERVNQPQHF. The CDR3 DNA reads as TGCGGTGCTACCGGGCGAGAGAGGGTCAATCAGCCCCAGCATTTT.

The chain uses TRBV5-6 and TRBJ2-3; 7 bases fit TRBD2. V was clipped by 1 base and J by 3 bases; unmatched bases: 5. Looked up from germline, CDR1 is SGHDT and CDR2 is YYEEEE. The CDR3 sequence is 15 residues long. Here the CDR3 DNA reads TGTGCCAGCAGCTTGCTAGCGGAGCCGACAGATACGCAGTATTTT. Translation: CASSLLAEPTDTQYF. The full variable domain, rest sourced from reference TRBV5-6 and TRBJ2-3, is DAGVTQSPTHLIKTRGQQVTLRCSPKSGHDTVSWYQQALGQGPQFIFQYYEEEERQRGNFPDRFSGHQFPNYSSELNVNALLLGDSALYLCASSLLAEPTDTQYFGPGTRLTVL.